Below are 20 T cell receptor beta chains sequenced from a single sample in a study of chemoradiotherapy in HPV16-positive cancers (dated 2022 in TCRdb). The library was produced with the immunoSEQ multiplex PCR assay. What TCRdb holds here is the immuneACCESS table cut down to in-frame rearrangements. Part of the clones is not present; checked against another copy, under half of the missing clones reflect an unresolved V gene, and the others are unexplained. A total of approximately 9,000 clones appear in this sample, about 80% of them only once. Approximately 2.4% of the sample comes from the top ten. Source: blood, taken from a patient who underwent chemoradiotherapy. Receptors were obtained from a human donor with HPV-associated anogenital cancer.

This chain joins TRBV5-1 and TRBJ2-5; tentatively, D is TRBD1 or TRBD2 (5 bases each). The V and J ends lost 0 bases and 9 bases respectively, with 9 bases between them. The germline gives CDR1 SGHRS, CDR2 YFSETQ. There are 12 residues in the CDR3. The CDR3 loop is CASSLGGAAQYF. In DNA form, the CDR3 reads TGCGCCAGCAGCTTGGGAGGGGCGGCCCAGTACTTC.

The V and J genes are TRBV15 and TRBJ2-7, with 8 bases aligning to TRBD1. This CDR3 spans 14 amino acids. The V segment lost 4 bases and the J segment 6 bases; nucleotides outside the gene matches: 8. Germline loops: CDR1 LNHNV, CDR2 YYDKDF (reference sequence). The CDR3 loop is CATSIDRGPGEQYF. The CDR3, as DNA: TGTGCCACCAGCATAGACAGGGGTCCGGGCGAGCAGTACTTC.

The J gene is TRBJ2-2, the V gene TRBV6-5; no clear D. Trimming took off 2 bases at V and 5 bases at J, with 9 bases between the two ends. Germline CDR1 is MNHEY and CDR2 is SVGAGI. CDR3 length: 14 amino acids. The CDR3, as DNA: TGTGCCAGCAGTTACCGCCTTTCTACCGGGGAGCTGTTTTTT. Protein product: CASSYRLSTGELFF.

The chain couples TRBV5-1 to TRBJ1-1, with D perhaps TRBD1 (5 bases). The germline V gene encodes CDR1 SGHRS and CDR2 YFSETQ. Between the trimmed V and J ends, which lost 6 bases and 4 bases, there was a span of 25 bases. The CDR3 has 17 amino acids. CDR3 amino acids: CASTLGRLKGLGTEAFF. In DNA form, the CDR3 reads TGCGCCAGCACCCTGGGCAGGTTGAAGGGGTTGGGCACTGAAGCTTTCTTT.

J is TRBJ1-4 and V is TRBV6-5; the match to TRBD1 covers 8 bases. Looked up from germline, CDR1 is MNHEY and CDR2 is SVGAGI. The CDR3 length is 15 residues. V lost 6 bases and J lost 5; bases outside the gene matches: 8. The CDR3 DNA follows: TGTGCCAGCAGCCGAGACAGGGGTCCCAATGAAAAACTGTTTTTT. It codes for CASSRDRGPNEKLFF.

CDR3 region: CASSEFSGGAETQYF. DNA of the CDR3: TGTGCCAGCAGTGAATTTAGCGGGGGGGCAGAGACCCAGTACTTC. The J gene is TRBJ2-5, the V gene TRBV6-1; the match to TRBD2 covers 11 bases. V was clipped by 2 bases and J by 4 bases; unmatched bases: 3. The CDR3 spans 15 residues. Germline V gene lookup returns CDR1 MNHNS and CDR2 SASEGT.

The rearrangement links TRBV19 to TRBJ1-6; TRBD1 matches 7 bases. The V gene end was trimmed by 9 bases and the J gene end by 8 bases; junction bases not matched to a gene: 7. This CDR3 region has 13 residues. Germline V gene data show CDR1 as LNHDA and CDR2 as SQIVND (reference sequence). The CDR3, as DNA: TGTGCCAGCTCGACAGGGATGGATTCACCCCTCCACTTT. Its translation is CASSTGMDSPLHF.

The J gene is TRBJ1-1, the V gene TRBV6-5; tentative D call: TRBD1 (5 bases). Germline V gives CDR1 MNHEY, CDR2 SVGAGI. This CDR3 contains 14 residues. Trimming pared 2 bases from V and 4 bases from J, leaving 11 bases between. Written as DNA, the CDR3 is TGTGCCAGCAGTTACGCAGAAGACAGCACTGAAGCTTTCTTT. Translated, it gives CASSYAEDSTEAFF.

The rearrangement links TRBV23-1 to TRBJ2-7, with TRBD1 as a possible D gene (5 bases). TRBV23-1 is assigned to the ORF class and has an uncertain function. This CDR3 has 16 amino acids. V was clipped by 2 bases and J by 0 bases, with 14 bases between them. CDR3 amino acids: CASSQLQDGISYEQYF. CDR3 coding DNA: TGCGCCAGCAGTCAACTACAGGATGGAATCTCCTACGAGCAGTACTTC.

This rearrangement joins TRBV20-1 to TRBJ1-2; D is ambiguous. Trimming cost V 6 bases and J 2 bases, with 7 bases left between them. Germline V gives CDR1 DFQATT, CDR2 SNEGSKA (reference sequence). This CDR3 is built from 11 residues. CDR3 nucleotide sequence: TGCAGTGCCAGTCCCAACTATGGCTACACCTTC. This encodes CSASPNYGYTF.

The rearrangement joins TRBV5-6 to TRBJ1-3; D might be TRBD1 (6 bases). The germline V gene has CDR1 SGHDT and CDR2 YYEEEE. The CDR3 covers 15 residues. Trimming took off 1 base at V and 1 base at J, with 9 bases between the two ends. The CDR3 sequence: CASSLTGLSGNTIYF. The CDR3 DNA follows: TGTGCCAGCAGCTTGACAGGGTTATCTGGAAACACCATATATTTT.

This chain uses TRBV6-1 with TRBJ2-3, with 8 bases lining up with TRBD1. The CDR3 covers 14 residues. V trimming: 8 bases; J trimming: 4 bases; junction bases outside the gene matches: 8. Per the germline V gene, CDR1 is MNHNS and CDR2 is SASEGT. The CDR3 DNA sequence: TGTGCCAGCCTTTGGGGACAGGCGGCAGATACGCAGTATTTT. Translated: CASLWGQAADTQYF.

In this sample, this clone turned up a few times. The chain joins TRBV14 to TRBJ2-3; no clear D. The germline V gene has CDR1 SGHDN and CDR2 FVKESK. CDR3 length: 16 residues. The V end lost 6 bases, the J end lost 0 bases, and 16 bases lay between the germline ends. The CDR3 sequence: CASSHEAEISTDTQYF. CDR3 in DNA: TGTGCCAGCAGTCACGAGGCCGAAATAAGCACAGATACGCAGTATTTT. Based on the CDR3 plus reference TRBV14 and TRBJ2-3, the full variable domain is EAGVTQFPSHSVIEKGQTVTLRCDPISGHDNLYWYRRVMGKEIKFLLHFVKESKQDESGMPNNRFLAERTGGTYSTLKVQPAELEDSGVYFCASSHEAEISTDTQYFGPGTRLTVL.

This chain uses TRBV6-5 with TRBJ2-2; D might be TRBD1 (6 bases). Trimming cost V 6 bases and J 7 bases, with 15 bases left between them. Germline values: CDR1 MNHEY, CDR2 SVGAGI. The CDR3 is 14 residues long. Here the CDR3 DNA reads TGTGCCAGCAGCAGATCCCAGGGGTTCGGGGAGCTGTTTTTT. Residues: CASSRSQGFGELFF.

The J gene is TRBJ1-5, the V gene TRBV19; D unresolved. The CDR3 totals 13 residues. Germline V gene data show CDR1 as LNHDA and CDR2 as SQIVND (reference sequence). The V end lost 0 bases, the J end lost 5 bases, and 5 bases lay between the germline ends. The CDR3 DNA reads as TGTGCCAGTAGTATAGACCGAGATCAGCCCCAGCATTTT. Its protein product is CASSIDRDQPQHF.

This rearrangement joins TRBV4-1 to TRBJ1-1; 7 bases are a match to TRBD1. Germline loops: CDR1 MGHRA, CDR2 YSYEKL. The CDR3 sequence is 16 residues long. The junction had 12 bases not matched to a gene; V was cut back by 4 bases and J by 4 bases. The CDR3 reads CASSPTGPGDSTEAFF. The CDR3 DNA reads as TGCGCCAGCAGCCCTACTGGACCCGGGGACAGCACTGAAGCTTTCTTT.

This sequence joins TRBV5-1 and TRBJ1-4; the match to TRBD1 covers 7 bases. Germline lookup yields CDR1 SGHRS and CDR2 YFSETQ. With V trimmed by 4 bases and J by 8 bases, 8 bases remained unmatched. The CDR3 consists of 14 residues. CDR3: CASSPGDSKEKLFF. The CDR3 DNA is TGCGCCAGCAGCCCGGGGGACAGCAAGGAAAAACTGTTTTTT.

The count of this clone is one. The chain uses TRBV5-1 and TRBJ2-3; D is undetermined. The CDR3 contains 16 residues. Germline V gene sequence: CDR1 SGHRS, CDR2 YFSETQ. V was clipped by 1 base and J by 2 bases, with 14 bases between them. The CDR3 DNA reads as TGCGCCAGCAGCTTGAGGGCTGGTGGTCCCACAGATACGCAGTATTTT. Translation: CASSLRAGGPTDTQYF.

This chain links TRBV19 with TRBJ1-2; possibly TRBD1 for D (5 bases). The CDR3 is made up of 15 amino acids. The V and J ends lost 2 bases and 1 base respectively, with 11 bases between them. The germline V gene encodes CDR1 LNHDA and CDR2 SQIVND (reference sequence). CDR3 sequence (DNA): TGTGCCAGTAGTATAAAAGGGGCGGATAACTATGGCTACACCTTC. Its protein product is CASSIKGADNYGYTF.

J is TRBJ1-6 and V is TRBV18; a weak D match, TRBD1 (5 bases). Trimming removed 3 bases from V and 11 bases from J, with 11 bases in between. The CDR3 spans 13 residues. The germline V gene has CDR1 KGHSH and CDR2 LQKENI. CDR3 loop: CASSPGDFTPLHF. DNA for the CDR3: TGTGCCAGCTCACCTGGGGACTTCACACCCCTCCACTTT.